Listed below are T cell receptor beta chains from one sample, sequenced in a study of beta chain features in type 1 diabetes. Method: immunoSEQ multiplex PCR; TCRdb's copy keeps in-frame clones and lacks some. The data hold fewer than 900,000 clones, with 17% observed a single time. The sequenced material came from naive CD4+ T cells from blood. Every receptor here comes from a woman aged 18-35 years in good health. Both conserved end residues are part of each CDR3. The D gene is left open where the match is weak. A clone size is listed for some rows: how often the clone was seen (once, few, many), or a class if it is expanded.

CDR3 | DNA | D | size | V | length | J
CASSPGTGRNTIYF | TGTGCCAGCAGTCCCGGGACAGGACGAAACACCATATATTTT | TRBD1 | - | TRBV6-6 | 14 | TRBJ1-3
CASSQGPILKAGVSYNEQFF | TGCGCCAGCAGCCAAGGACCAATACTCAAAGCGGGAGTATCCTACAATGAGCAGTTCTTC | TRBD2 | few | TRBV4-1 | 20 | TRBJ2-1
CASSASRGYGYTF | TGTGCCAGCAGCGCGTCCAGGGGCTATGGCTACACCTTC | - | few | TRBV5-4 | 13 | TRBJ1-2
CASLTSGIETQYF | TGTGCCAGCCTTACTAGCGGGATTGAGACCCAGTACTTC | TRBD2 | - | TRBV7-9 | 13 | TRBJ2-5
CSARGGGEQYF | TGCAGTGCTAGAGGGGGCGGCGAGCAGTACTTC | - | - | TRBV20-1 | 11 | TRBJ2-7
CASSNGGRNEQFF | TGTGCCAGCAGTAACGGGGGGAGGAATGAGCAGTTCTTC | TRBD2 | few | TRBV25-1 | 13 | TRBJ2-1
CASSESGRAEAFF | TGTGCCAGCAGTGAATCGGGCAGGGCTGAAGCTTTCTTT | - | few | TRBV25-1 | 13 | TRBJ1-1
CASSLRRTASDTGELFF | TGTGCCAGCAGCTTACGACGGACAGCTAGCGACACCGGGGAGCTGTTTTTT | - | few | TRBV13 | 17 | TRBJ2-2
CASGTSSYSGANVLTF | TGTGCCAGCGGGACATCTTCCTATTCTGGGGCCAACGTCCTGACTTTC | - | few | TRBV28 | 16 | TRBJ2-6
CASSKQGLLETQYF | TGCGCCAGCAGCAAACAAGGACTGCTGGAGACCCAGTACTTC | - | - | TRBV4-1 | 14 | TRBJ2-5
CASSDKAAPGTTGELFF | TGTGCCAGCAGCGATAAGGCGGCCCCGGGAACCACCGGGGAGCTGTTTTTT | - | few | TRBV13 | 17 | TRBJ2-2
CASSPREQFF | TGTGCCAGCAGCCCCCGAGAGCAGTTCTTC | - | - | TRBV7-9 | 10 | TRBJ2-1
CASSGLAGVNEQFF | TGTGCCAGCAGCGGACTAGCGGGAGTCAATGAGCAGTTCTTC | TRBD2 | few | TRBV28 | 14 | TRBJ2-1
CASSPAELDNEQYF | TGTGCCAGCAGCCCAGCCGAACTAGATAACGAGCAGTACTTC | - | - | TRBV13 | 14 | TRBJ2-7
CASSKERRDRDSNQPQHF | TGTGCCAGCAGCAAAGAGAGGAGGGACAGGGACAGCAATCAGCCCCAGCATTTT | - | few | TRBV21-1 | 18 | TRBJ1-5
CASSVTGWETQYF | TGTGCCAGCAGCGTTACAGGGTGGGAGACCCAGTACTTC | - | few | TRBV7-9 | 13 | TRBJ2-5
CASSLAPNGNEQFF | TGTGCCAGCAGCTTAGCACCCAACGGGAATGAGCAGTTCTTC | - | few | TRBV7-9 | 14 | TRBJ2-1
CASSPGGIWTEAFF | TGTGCCAGCAGTCCAGGGGGTATATGGACTGAAGCTTTCTTT | TRBD1 | few | TRBV28 | 14 | TRBJ1-1
CASSWTSGSGADTQYF | TGTGCCAGTAGCTGGACTAGCGGGAGCGGCGCAGATACGCAGTATTTT | TRBD2 | - | TRBV19 | 16 | TRBJ2-3
CASSQDTAGFTTQYF | TGCGCCAGCAGCCAAGATACGGCAGGGTTCACGACCCAGTACTTC | - | - | TRBV4-3 | 15 | TRBJ2-5
CASSPTPGQQETQYF | TGTGCCAGCAGTCCCACCCCGGGACAGCAAGAGACCCAGTACTTC | TRBD1 | - | TRBV27 | 15 | TRBJ2-5
CASRRLAGGPMRIQYF | TGTGCCAGCAGACGACTAGCGGGAGGGCCTATGAGGATCCAGTACTTC | TRBD2 | - | TRBV27 | 16 | TRBJ2-5
CASSDLDTQYF | TGTGCCAGCAGCGATCTGGATACGCAGTATTTT | - | few | TRBV4-2 | 11 | TRBJ2-3
CSVDRDLTQYF | TGCAGCGTTGACCGGGACTTAACGCAGTATTTT | - | - | TRBV29-1 | 11 | TRBJ2-3
CASSLAGANSYEQYF | TGCGCCAGCAGCTTGGCCGGGGCGAACTCCTACGAGCAGTACTTC | - | - | TRBV5-1 | 15 | TRBJ2-7
CASSPIETDTQYF | TGTGCCAGCTCCCCCATCGAGACAGATACGCAGTATTTT | - | - | TRBV18 | 13 | TRBJ2-3
CASSQDWKGTITYEQYF | TGCGCCAGCAGCCAAGATTGGAAGGGGACCATTACCTACGAGCAGTACTTC | - | - | TRBV4-3 | 17 | TRBJ2-7
CASSLVGTSKFITDTQYF | TGTGCCAGCAGCTTAGTAGGGACTAGTAAATTTATCACAGATACGCAGTATTTT | TRBD2 | - | TRBV7-8 | 18 | TRBJ2-3
CASSKDRGSYEQYF | TGCGCCAGCAGCAAGGACAGGGGCTCCTACGAGCAGTACTTC | TRBD1 | few | TRBV5-1 | 14 | TRBJ2-7
CASSFRGSITEAFF | TGTGCCAGCAGCTTCCGGGGGTCCATCACTGAAGCTTTCTTT | - | few | TRBV7-2 | 14 | TRBJ1-1
CASSTLGTGSYNEQFF | TGTGCCAGCAGTACCCTAGGGACAGGGAGCTACAATGAGCAGTTCTTC | TRBD1 | - | TRBV27 | 16 | TRBJ2-1
CASSLGGNYDEQYF | TGTGCCAGCAGCTTAGGTGGGAATTACGACGAGCAGTACTTC | - | - | TRBV7-2 | 14 | TRBJ2-7
CASSKLRRGGGSNQPQHF | TGTGCCAGCAGCAAATTAAGGAGAGGAGGGGGGAGCAATCAGCCCCAGCATTTT | - | - | TRBV21-1 | 18 | TRBJ1-5
CASSLDRETRGSYQETQYF | TGCGCCAGCAGCTTGGATCGTGAAACCCGGGGCTCGTACCAAGAGACCCAGTACTTC | - | - | TRBV5-1 | 19 | TRBJ2-5
CANQKVPRGEQFF | TGTGCCAACCAAAAGGTTCCCCGCGGCGAGCAGTTCTTC | - | few | TRBV21-1 | 13 | TRBJ2-1
CASSRDRAGELFF | TGTGCCAGCAGCAGGGACAGGGCCGGGGAGCTGTTTTTT | TRBD1 | few | TRBV5-4 | 13 | TRBJ2-2
CASSGRQRETQYF | TGTGCCAGCAGCGGTCGACAGCGTGAGACCCAGTACTTC | - | few | TRBV5-8 | 13 | TRBJ2-5
CATSRDRGLYEQYF | TGTGCCACCAGCAGAGACAGGGGGCTGTACGAGCAGTACTTC | TRBD1 | few | TRBV15 | 14 | TRBJ2-7
CASSPWALDYEQFF | TGTGCCAGCTCACCCTGGGCCCTGGACTATGAGCAGTTCTTC | - | few | TRBV18 | 14 | TRBJ2-1
CASRERGWVGMNTEAFF | TGTGCCAGCAGAGAAAGGGGTTGGGTAGGGATGAACACTGAAGCTTTCTTT | - | few | TRBV21-1 | 17 | TRBJ1-1
CASSYLAVRTQETQYF | TGTGCCAGCAGTTATCTTGCAGTTCGAACGCAAGAGACCCAGTACTTC | - | - | TRBV6-6 | 16 | TRBJ2-5
CASSPRLAQTYEQYF | TGTGCCAGCTCACCAAGACTAGCGCAGACCTACGAGCAGTACTTC | TRBD2 | - | TRBV18 | 15 | TRBJ2-7
CATSRQRQGGNTEAFF | TGTGCCACCAGCAGACAACGCCAGGGGGGGAACACTGAAGCTTTCTTT | TRBD1 | few | TRBV15 | 16 | TRBJ1-1
CASSKGTNYEQYF | TGCGCCAGCAGCAAGGGGACCAACTACGAGCAGTACTTC | - | few | TRBV5-1 | 13 | TRBJ2-7
CASREDRGGYTF | TGTGCCAGCAGGGAGGACAGGGGAGGCTACACCTTC | TRBD1 | - | TRBV2 | 12 | TRBJ1-2
CASSPSGNTEAFF | TGTGCCAGCTCACCATCAGGGAACACTGAAGCTTTCTTT | - | few | TRBV18 | 13 | TRBJ1-1
CASSQTGDQPQHF | TGTGCCAGCAGCCAGACAGGGGATCAGCCCCAGCATTTT | TRBD1 | - | TRBV7-2 | 13 | TRBJ1-5
CASSLRDRGGTGELFF | TGTGCCAGCAGCCTCAGGGACAGGGGTGGGACCGGGGAGCTGTTTTTT | TRBD1 | - | TRBV7-8 | 16 | TRBJ2-2
CASSRGTAQETQYF | TGTGCCAGCAGCAGGGGGACAGCCCAAGAGACCCAGTACTTC | TRBD1 | few | TRBV7-8 | 14 | TRBJ2-5
CASSLDEVGWTGELFF | TGCGCCAGCAGCTTGGACGAAGTTGGTTGGACCGGGGAGCTGTTTTTT | - | few | TRBV5-1 | 16 | TRBJ2-2
CASSNPGQGNYGYTF | TGTGCCAGCAGTAACCCGGGACAGGGAAACTATGGCTACACCTTC | TRBD1 | few | TRBV6-5 | 15 | TRBJ1-2
CASSYLRTGRDYGYTF | TGTGCCAGCAGTTACTTACGAACAGGTCGGGACTATGGCTACACCTTC | - | few | TRBV6-5 | 16 | TRBJ1-2
CASSLALGGGFETQYF | TGCGCCAGCAGCTTGGCCCTTGGGGGCGGGTTCGAGACCCAGTACTTC | - | few | TRBV5-1 | 16 | TRBJ2-5
CASSERTGGYNEQFF | TGTGCCAGCAGTGAGCGGACAGGGGGATACAATGAGCAGTTCTTC | TRBD1 | - | TRBV6-1 | 15 | TRBJ2-1
CASSEQSGNTEAFF | TGTGCCAGCAGTGAACAGTCTGGGAACACTGAAGCTTTCTTT | - | few | TRBV2 | 14 | TRBJ1-1
CASSQDGVAGANEQYF | TGCGCCAGCAGCCAAGATGGAGTAGCGGGAGCCAACGAGCAGTACTTC | TRBD2 | few | TRBV4-3 | 16 | TRBJ2-7
CASSVGLAGKETQYF | TGTGCCAGCAGCGTAGGACTAGCGGGAAAGGAGACCCAGTACTTC | TRBD2 | - | TRBV9 | 15 | TRBJ2-5
CASSLAGGFRNEQFF | TGTGCCAGCAGCCTAGCGGGAGGGTTCCGCAATGAGCAGTTCTTC | TRBD2 | - | TRBV27 | 15 | TRBJ2-1
CASSNRDRGTDTQYF | TGTGCCAGCAGCAACCGGGACAGGGGCACAGATACGCAGTATTTT | TRBD1 | - | TRBV6-6 | 15 | TRBJ2-3